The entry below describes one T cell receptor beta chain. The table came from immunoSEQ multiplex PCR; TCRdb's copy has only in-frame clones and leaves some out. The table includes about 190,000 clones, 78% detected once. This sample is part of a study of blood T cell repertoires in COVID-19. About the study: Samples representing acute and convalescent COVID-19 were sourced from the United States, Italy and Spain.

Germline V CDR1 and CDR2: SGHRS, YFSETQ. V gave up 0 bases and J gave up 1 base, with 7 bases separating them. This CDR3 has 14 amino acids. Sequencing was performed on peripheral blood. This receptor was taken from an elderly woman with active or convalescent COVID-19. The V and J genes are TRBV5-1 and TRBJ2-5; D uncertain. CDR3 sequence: CASSLGPTQETQYF. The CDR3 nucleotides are TGCGCCAGCAGCTTGGGTCCTACCCAAGAGACCCAGTACTTC.